Sequencing of this T cell receptor (beta chain) was carried out in a study of T cells in women clearing cervical HPV infection. About the research overall: Control women cleared a single incident HPV16 infection within 12 months. Only a few women had HLA typing results available.

Assay: immunoSEQ multiplex PCR; the TCRdb copy retains only in-frame clones and omits some. Its table lists tens of thousands of clones. The receptor was isolated from a woman between 18 and 69 years old with a cervical HPV16 infection that either progressed to CIN3+ or cleared (not recorded which). The specimen sequenced was blood buffy coat.

The CDR3 loop is CASSMAGGTVQGGYTF. Incomplete CDR3 DNA: TGTGCCAGTAGTATGGCCGGAGGGACAGTCCAAGGGGGC. J is TRBJ1-2 and V is TRBV19, with TRBD1 matching over 7 bases. The DNA ends 3 residues before the CDR3 does, and the rest of the CDR3 is filled in from the germline J gene. Germline CDR1 reads LNHDA; CDR2 reads SQIVND (reference sequence). There are 16 residues in the CDR3.